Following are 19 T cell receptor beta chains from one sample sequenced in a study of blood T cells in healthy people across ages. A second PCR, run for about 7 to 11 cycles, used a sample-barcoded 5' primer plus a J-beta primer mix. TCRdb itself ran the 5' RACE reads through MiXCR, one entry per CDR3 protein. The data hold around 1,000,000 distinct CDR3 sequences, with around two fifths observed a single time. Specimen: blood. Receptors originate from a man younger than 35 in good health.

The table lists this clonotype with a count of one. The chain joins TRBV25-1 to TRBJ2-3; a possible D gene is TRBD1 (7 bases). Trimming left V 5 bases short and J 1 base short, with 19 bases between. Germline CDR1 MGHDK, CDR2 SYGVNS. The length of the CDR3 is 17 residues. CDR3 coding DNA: TGTGCCAGCAGTCCCCCGCAGGGGGGTGCGGGCACAGATACGCAGTATTTT. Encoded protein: CASSPPQGGAGTDTQYF.

The DNA for the CDR3 is TGTGCCAGTGCACAGGGAAGTAGCAATGAGCAGTTCTTC. It codes for CASAQGSSNEQFF. The chain joins TRBV27 to TRBJ2-1, with a tentative D call TRBD1 (6 bases). CDR3 length: 13 amino acids. Per germline, CDR1 MNHEY and CDR2 SMNVEV (reference sequence). Trimming cost V 9 bases and J 6 bases, with 15 bases left between them.

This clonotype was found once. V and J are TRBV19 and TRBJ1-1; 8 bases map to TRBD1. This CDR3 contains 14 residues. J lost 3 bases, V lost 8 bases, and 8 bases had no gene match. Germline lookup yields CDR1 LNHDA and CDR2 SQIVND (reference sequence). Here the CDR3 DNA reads TGTGCCAGTTCAAACAGGGGGTCGGACACTGAAGCTTTCTTT. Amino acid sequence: CASSNRGSDTEAFF.

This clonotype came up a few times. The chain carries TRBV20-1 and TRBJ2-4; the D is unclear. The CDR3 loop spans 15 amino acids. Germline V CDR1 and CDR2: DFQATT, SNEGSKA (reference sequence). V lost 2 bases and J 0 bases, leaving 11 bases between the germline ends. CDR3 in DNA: TGCAGTGCTAGAACCTCGGGTCTAGCCAAAAACATTCAGTACTTC. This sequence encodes CSARTSGLAKNIQYF.

CDR3 region: CASSLVSGARRDTYEQYF. The CDR3, as DNA: TGCGCCAGCAGCTTGGTCTCCGGGGCCAGACGCGATACCTACGAGCAGTACTTC. The gene calls are TRBV5-1 and TRBJ2-7; D is perhaps TRBD1 or TRBD2 (5 bases each). V was clipped by 0 bases and J by 2 bases, with 21 bases between them. This CDR3 comprises 18 residues. Germline V lookup: CDR1 SGHRS, CDR2 YFSETQ.

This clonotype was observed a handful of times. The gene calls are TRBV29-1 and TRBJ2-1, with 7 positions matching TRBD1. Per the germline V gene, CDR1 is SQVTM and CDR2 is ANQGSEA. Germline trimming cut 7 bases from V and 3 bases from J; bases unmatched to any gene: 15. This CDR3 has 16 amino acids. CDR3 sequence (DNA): TGCAGCGGGAGAGGCGAGACAGGGAAGGACTACAATGAGCAGTTCTTC. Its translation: CSGRGETGKDYNEQFF.

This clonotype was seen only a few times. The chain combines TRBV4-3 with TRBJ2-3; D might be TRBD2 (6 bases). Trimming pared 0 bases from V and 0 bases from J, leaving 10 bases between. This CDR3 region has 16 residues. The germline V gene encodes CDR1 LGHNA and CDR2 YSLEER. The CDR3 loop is CASSQERLGSTDTQYF. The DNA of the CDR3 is TGCGCCAGCAGCCAAGAGCGACTAGGGAGCACAGATACGCAGTATTTT.

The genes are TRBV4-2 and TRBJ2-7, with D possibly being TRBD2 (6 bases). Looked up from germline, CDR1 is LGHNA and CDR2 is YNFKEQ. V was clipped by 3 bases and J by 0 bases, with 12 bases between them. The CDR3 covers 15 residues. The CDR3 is CASSQVAASSYEQYF. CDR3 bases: TGTGCCAGCAGCCAGGTAGCGGCCAGCTCCTACGAGCAGTACTTC.

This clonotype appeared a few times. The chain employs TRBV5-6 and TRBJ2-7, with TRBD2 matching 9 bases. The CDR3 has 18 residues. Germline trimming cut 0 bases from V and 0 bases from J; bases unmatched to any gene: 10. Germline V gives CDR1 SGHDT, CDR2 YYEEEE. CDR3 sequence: CASSLGSSGGLISYEQYF. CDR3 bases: TGTGCCAGCAGCTTGGGGAGTAGCGGGGGCCTTATCTCCTACGAGCAGTACTTC.

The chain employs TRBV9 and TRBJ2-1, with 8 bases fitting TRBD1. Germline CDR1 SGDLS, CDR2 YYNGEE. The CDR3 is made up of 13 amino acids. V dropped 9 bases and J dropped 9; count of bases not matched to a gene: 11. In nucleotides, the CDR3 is TGTGCCAACTCGGACAGGGATGTAGGTGAGCAGTTCTTC. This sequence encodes CANSDRDVGEQFF.

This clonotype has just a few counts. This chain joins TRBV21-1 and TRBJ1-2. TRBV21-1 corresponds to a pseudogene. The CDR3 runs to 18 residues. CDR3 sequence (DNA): TGTGCCAGCAGCAACTCCCCACACCGTCGCGCAGGCTTATGGGGCTACACCTTC. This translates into CASSNSPHRRAGLWGYTF.

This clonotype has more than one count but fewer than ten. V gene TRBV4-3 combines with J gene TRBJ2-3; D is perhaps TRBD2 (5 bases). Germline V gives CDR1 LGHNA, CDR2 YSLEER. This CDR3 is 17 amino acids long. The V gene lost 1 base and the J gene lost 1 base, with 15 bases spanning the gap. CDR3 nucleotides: TGCGCCAGCAGCCAAGGTCCCCTCCCCGGGGGCACAGATACGCAGTATTTT. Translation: CASSQGPLPGGTDTQYF.

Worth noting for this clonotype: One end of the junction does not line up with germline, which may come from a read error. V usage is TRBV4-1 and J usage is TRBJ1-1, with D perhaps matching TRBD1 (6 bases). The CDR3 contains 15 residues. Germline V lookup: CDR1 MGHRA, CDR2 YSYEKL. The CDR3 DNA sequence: TGCGCCTGCAGCCAAGCTCGGACAGCAAACACTGAAGCTTTCTTT. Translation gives CACSQARTANTEAFF.

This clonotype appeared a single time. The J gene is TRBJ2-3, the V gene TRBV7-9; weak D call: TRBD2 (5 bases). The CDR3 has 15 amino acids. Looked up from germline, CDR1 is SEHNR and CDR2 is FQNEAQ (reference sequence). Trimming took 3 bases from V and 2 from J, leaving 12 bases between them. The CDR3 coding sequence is TGTGCCAGCAGCTTCGCCGCCGGGGACACAGATACGCAGTATTTT. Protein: CASSFAAGDTDTQYF.

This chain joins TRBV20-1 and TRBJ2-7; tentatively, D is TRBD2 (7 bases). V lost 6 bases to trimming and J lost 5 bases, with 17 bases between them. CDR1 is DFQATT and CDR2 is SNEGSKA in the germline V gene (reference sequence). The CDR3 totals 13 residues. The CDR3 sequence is CSARSGGGNEQYF. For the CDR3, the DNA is TGCAGTGCCAGAAGTGGCGGGGGCAACGAGCAGTACTTC.

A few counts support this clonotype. In nucleotides, the CDR3 is TGCAGCGTTGAACTCAGGGACAGGAACACCTACGAGCAGTACTTC. It encodes CSVELRDRNTYEQYF. The chain joins TRBV29-1 to TRBJ2-7; 8 nucleotides match TRBD1. Germline CDR1 reads SQVTM; CDR2 reads ANQGSEA. The CDR3 has 15 residues. J was trimmed by 2 bases and V by 2 bases; bases with no gene match: 8.

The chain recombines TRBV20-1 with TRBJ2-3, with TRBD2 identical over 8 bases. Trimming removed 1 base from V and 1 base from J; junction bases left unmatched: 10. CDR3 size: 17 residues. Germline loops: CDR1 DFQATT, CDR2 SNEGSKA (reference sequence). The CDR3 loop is CSARGLERGSRTDTQYF. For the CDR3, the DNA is TGCAGTGCTAGAGGTCTCGAGCGGGGGTCCCGCACAGATACGCAGTATTTT.

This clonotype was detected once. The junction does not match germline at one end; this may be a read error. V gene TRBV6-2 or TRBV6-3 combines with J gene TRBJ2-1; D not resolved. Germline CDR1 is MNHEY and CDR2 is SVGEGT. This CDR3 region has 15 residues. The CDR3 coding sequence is TGTACCAGCAGTTACTTTGCTGGTAGGTACAATGAGCAGTTCTTC. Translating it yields CTSSYFAGRYNEQFF.

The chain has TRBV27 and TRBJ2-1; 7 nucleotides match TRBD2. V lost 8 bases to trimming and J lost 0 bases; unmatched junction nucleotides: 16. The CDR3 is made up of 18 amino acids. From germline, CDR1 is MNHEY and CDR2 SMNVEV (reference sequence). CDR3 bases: TGTGCCAGCTCTATCCTACATTTCGGGGGGTCCTCCTACAATGAGCAGTTCTTC. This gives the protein CASSILHFGGSSYNEQFF.